The sequence of this T cell receptor (beta chain) was determined in a study of blood T cell repertoires in COVID-19. Study as a whole: PBMCs, B-cell-depleted T cells, or T cells were the source of the cDNA or gDNA that made up the material.

This CDR3 is built from 19 residues. Trimming took 3 bases from V and 8 from J; bases not matched to a gene: 17. Germline CDR1 reads SGHRS; CDR2 reads YFSETQ. Authors' data handling: Amplification from reference gene primers served as the basis for estimated nucleated cell counts. Data came from immunoSEQ multiplex PCR; TCRdb stores just in-frame clones and leaves some out. V, J and clone size were drawn from that table, and D and trimming were deduced from the DNA. The sample contains 150,000 to 200,000 clones, approximately 91% of which appear only once. The sequenced material came from peripheral blood. This chain connects TRBV5-1 to TRBJ1-6; 10 positions match TRBD1. This TCR came from a man in his late teens or twenties with acute or convalescent COVID-19. The CDR3, as DNA: TGCGCCAGCAGCTCCGATCCGCCCCGGGACAGGGGTAGTGATTCACCCCTCCACTTT. As protein: CASSSDPPRDRGSDSPLHF.